Listed here are 30 T cell receptor beta chains from one sample, sequenced in a study of OX40 agonist ivuxolimab in advanced cancers. Measured with immunoSEQ multiplex PCR; TCRdb has only the in-frame clones, and not every one. The sample lists about 67,000 clones, around 84% occurring once. The source material was CD4+ or CD8+ T cells sorted from blood, sampled in a trial of the OX40 agonist ivuxolimab. These receptor sequences come from an adult with an advanced solid tumor such as melanoma, head and neck, liver or kidney cancer.

This chain connects TRBV5-1 to TRBJ1-1, with a tentative D call TRBD1 (5 bases). The germline gives CDR1 SGHRS, CDR2 YFSETQ. Between the trimmed V and J ends, which lost 5 bases and 5 bases, there was a span of 16 bases. CDR3 length: 14 residues. The CDR3 coding sequence is TGCGCCAGCAGTTTTCAGGGCGTTGGAACTGAAGCTTTCTTT. This codes for CASSFQGVGTEAFF.

The rearrangement joins TRBV2 to TRBJ1-6; tentative D call: TRBD1 (6 bases). Germline loops: CDR1 SNHLY, CDR2 FYNNEI. CDR3 length: 16 residues. V was trimmed by 5 bases and J by 4 bases, leaving 15 bases between them. CDR3: CASSQRSRGYNSPLHF. CDR3 DNA sequence: TGTGCCAGCAGTCAAAGGTCCAGGGGATATAATTCACCCCTCCACTTT.

V is TRBV11-3 and J is TRBJ2-1, with 16 bases identical to TRBD2. This CDR3 has 17 amino acids. With 6 bases clipped from V and 5 bases from J, the junction kept 7 bases outside the gene matches. Germline V gene sequence: CDR1 SGHNT, CDR2 YENEEA. CDR3 sequence reads: CASSLGLAGGRNNEQFF. DNA of the CDR3: TGTGCCAGCAGTTTGGGACTAGCGGGGGGGCGGAACAATGAGCAGTTCTTC.

The genes are TRBV27 and TRBJ2-3, with 14 bases aligning to TRBD2. CDR1 is MNHEY, CDR2 SMNVEV, per germline (reference sequence). This CDR3 is built from 17 residues. V was pared by 5 bases and J by 3 bases, with 7 bases of the junction left unmatched. DNA for the CDR3: TGTGCCAGCAGTAGAGGACTAGCGGGAGGAGTAACAGATACGCAGTATTTT. This translates into CASSRGLAGGVTDTQYF.

The CDR3 here is CASSQELRTGETQYF. The CDR3 nucleotides read TGTGCCAGCAGCCAAGAACTCCGGACGGGAGAGACCCAGTACTTC. The chain joins TRBV4-2 to TRBJ2-5; D not certain. The germline V gene encodes CDR1 LGHNA and CDR2 YNFKEQ. V lost 0 bases, J lost 4 bases, and 12 bases lay in between. The CDR3 is 15 amino acids.

The chain employs TRBV6-1 and TRBJ2-1; D unresolved. V shed 1 base and J shed 7 bases, with 5 bases lying between them. The CDR3 sequence is 12 residues long. Germline assignment: CDR1 MNHNS and CDR2 SASEGT. The CDR3 DNA reads TGTGCCAGCAGTGAAGGGCGGAATGAGCAGTTCTTC. Its protein is CASSEGRNEQFF.

The rearrangement links TRBV7-6 to TRBJ1-1; 8 positions match TRBD1. V shed 4 bases and J 4 bases; nucleotides not matched to a gene: 8. CDR1 is SGHVS, CDR2 FNYEAQ, per germline. This CDR3 is 15 amino acids long. The DNA for the CDR3 is TGTGCCAGCAGCTCCTCAACAGGGGGGGCCACTGAAGCTTTCTTT. It is translated as CASSSSTGGATEAFF.

This sequence joins TRBV18 and TRBJ1-1; 10 positions match TRBD1. Germline CDR1 reads KGHSH; CDR2 reads LQKENI. After removal of 3 bases from V and 5 bases from J, the junction contained 3 bases not matched to a gene. This CDR3 comprises 14 residues. CDR3 DNA: TGTGCCAGCTCACCGACAGGGGGCGAAACTGAAGCTTTCTTT. It translates to CASSPTGGETEAFF.

The J gene is TRBJ1-2, the V gene TRBV27, with a weak D call TRBD1 (5 bases). Trimming removed 5 bases at V and 7 bases at J, with 17 bases between. This CDR3 is built from 14 residues. The germline V gene encodes CDR1 MNHEY and CDR2 SMNVEV (reference sequence). The CDR3 DNA is TGTGCCAGCAGTCCCCAGCATTGGAGGGGTGGCTACACCTTC. It specifies CASSPQHWRGGYTF.

The chain recombines TRBV7-2 with TRBJ2-5; 7 nucleotides line up with TRBD1. The CDR3 has 13 amino acids. V trimming: 8 bases; J trimming: 5 bases; junction bases outside the gene matches: 8. The germline V gene encodes CDR1 SGHTA and CDR2 FQGNSA. CDR3 region: CASYRQGAETQYF. In DNA form, the CDR3 reads TGTGCCAGCTATCGACAGGGCGCGGAGACCCAGTACTTC.

The rearrangement joins TRBV5-1 to TRBJ2-3; tentatively, D is TRBD1 or TRBD2 (5 bases each). The germline V and J ends were trimmed by 3 bases and 4 bases, with 24 bases remaining between them. Germline-derived CDR1 and CDR2 are SGHRS and YFSETQ. The CDR3 covers 18 residues. CDR3 in DNA: TGCGCCAGCAGCTCGCTCTTTCTCCGGGGCGATAAAGCAGATACGCAGTATTTT. Translated: CASSSLFLRGDKADTQYF. The whole variable domain, remainder taken from reference TRBV5-1 and TRBJ2-3, is KAGVTQTPRYLIKTRGQQVTLSCSPISGHRSVSWYQQTPGQGLQFLFEYFSETQRNKGNFPGRFSGRQFSNSRSEMNVSTLELGDSALYLCASSSLFLRGDKADTQYFGPGTRLTVL.

J is TRBJ2-1 and V is TRBV4-2; TRBD1 or TRBD2 may be the D gene (5 bases each). CDR3 length equals 17 residues. In germline, CDR1 is LGHNA, CDR2 YNFKEQ. V gave up 1 base and J gave up 8 bases, with 21 bases separating them. CDR3 residues: CASSQVLPGPGEDEQFF. CDR3 in DNA: TGTGCCAGCAGCCAAGTCCTTCCGGGACCGGGCGAAGATGAGCAGTTCTTC.

J is TRBJ2-7 and V is TRBV7-2; D unresolved. Trimming cost V 4 bases and J 6 bases, with 7 bases left between them. The CDR3 length is 11 residues. CDR1 and CDR2 from the germline V gene are SGHTA and FQGNSA. CDR3 region: CASSSRSEQYF. The CDR3 nucleotides read TGTGCCAGCAGCTCCAGAAGCGAGCAGTACTTC.

The rearrangement joins TRBV28 to TRBJ2-3, with TRBD1 matching 7 bases. Germline V gene lookup returns CDR1 MDHEN and CDR2 SYDVKM. V lost 7 bases, J lost 1 base, and 5 bases stayed unmatched. This CDR3 comprises 14 residues. The CDR3: CASTLTGGTDTQYF. In DNA, the CDR3 is TGTGCCAGCACCCTAACAGGGGGCACAGATACGCAGTATTTT.

V usage is TRBV2 and J usage is TRBJ2-5; a weak D match, TRBD2 (6 bases). The CDR3 totals 14 residues. CDR1 SNHLY and CDR2 FYNNEI come from the germline V gene. V was pared by 3 bases and J by 5 bases, with 13 bases between. CDR3 protein: CASSDTSRGETQYF. The CDR3 DNA is TGTGCCAGCAGTGATACTAGCCGGGGGGAGACCCAGTACTTC.

The chain carries TRBV7-9 and TRBJ2-1; D gene unclear. From germline, CDR1 is SEHNR and CDR2 FQNEAQ (reference sequence). The CDR3 sequence is 16 residues long. V lost 4 bases and J 3 bases, leaving 16 bases between the germline ends. The DNA of the CDR3 is TGTGCCAGCAGCTACGCAGGAGACCCAATCTACAATGAGCAGTTCTTC. It is translated as CASSYAGDPIYNEQFF.

This clone was detected once. V usage is TRBV28 and J usage is TRBJ1-2, with 9 bases identical to TRBD1. Germline V gene lookup returns CDR1 MDHEN and CDR2 SYDVKM. The CDR3 consists of 16 residues. V shed 6 bases and J 4 bases; nucleotides not matched to a gene: 12. CDR3 nucleotides: TGTGCCAGCAGCTCCGGGACAGGGTCAGTTTCCTATGGCTACACCTTC. Translation: CASSSGTGSVSYGYTF.

The chain joins TRBV10-2 to TRBJ2-3; D possibly corresponds to TRBD2 (6 bases). Trimming stripped 4 bases from V and 5 bases from J, with 13 bases between. CDR1 is WSHSY and CDR2 is SAAADI in the germline V gene. The CDR3 totals 14 residues. CDR3 DNA sequence: TGCGCCAGCAGTGTGGCTAGCGTAGGAGATACGCAGTATTTT. Translating it yields CASSVASVGDTQYF.

This clone was seen only a few times. The chain employs TRBV5-4 and TRBJ2-1; D remains unclear. This CDR3 has 15 amino acids. The V end was cut by 4 bases, the J end by 2 bases, with 13 bases between. The germline CDR1 and CDR2 sequences are SGHNT and YYREEE (reference sequence). The CDR3 spells CASSRDDKTYNEQFF. The CDR3 DNA follows: TGTGCCAGCAGCAGAGACGACAAGACCTACAATGAGCAGTTCTTC.

V is TRBV5-6 and J is TRBJ1-1; maybe TRBD1 (5 bases). CDR1 and CDR2 (germline): SGHDT, YYEEEE. V gave up 5 bases and J gave up 0 bases, with 17 bases separating them. The CDR3 consists of 16 residues. The CDR3 loop is CASRTRQGRLNTEAFF. The DNA of the CDR3 is TGTGCCAGCAGAACCCGGCAGGGACGATTGAACACTGAAGCTTTCTTT.

The chain is built from TRBV7-2 and TRBJ2-1, with 9 bases fitting TRBD2. CDR3 length equals 16 residues. V was pared by 1 base and J by 2 bases, with 3 bases of the junction left unmatched. Germline V gene lookup returns CDR1 SGHTA and CDR2 FQGNSA. CDR3 protein: CASSLVAGAAYNEQFF. As DNA, the CDR3 is TGTGCCAGCAGCTTAGTAGCGGGAGCCGCCTACAATGAGCAGTTCTTC.

J is TRBJ2-5 and V is TRBV5-8; no reliable D call. The CDR3 spans 14 residues. Trimming removed 4 bases at V and 5 bases at J, with 15 bases between. Germline V gene lookup returns CDR1 SGHTS and CDR2 YDEGEE. The CDR3 here is CASSGRLPPETQYF. CDR3 bases: TGTGCCAGCAGCGGACGACTTCCGCCGGAGACCCAGTACTTC.

This rearrangement joins TRBV5-4 to TRBJ1-1, with unresolved D. V lost 0 bases to trimming and J lost 0 bases, with 9 bases between them. CDR3 length: 15 residues. CDR1 and CDR2 (germline): SGHNT, YYREEE (reference sequence). CDR3 nucleotide sequence: TGTGCCAGCAGCTTGGCCGGCGGATTGAACACTGAAGCTTTCTTT. It translates to CASSLAGGLNTEAFF.

This clone has only a few counts. The CDR3 coding sequence is TGCGCCAGCAGCTTGGCGGGGGGTCAGGGACAGCCCCAGCATTTT. Its protein is CASSLAGGQGQPQHF. The chain joins TRBV5-1 to TRBJ1-5, with TRBD1 as a possible D gene (5 bases). CDR3 size: 15 residues. V gave up 0 bases and J gave up 7 bases, with 14 bases separating them. The germline V gene encodes CDR1 SGHRS and CDR2 YFSETQ.

V and J are TRBV5-1 and TRBJ2-7, with 7 bases lining up with TRBD1. Germline lookup yields CDR1 SGHRS and CDR2 YFSETQ. The CDR3 covers 14 residues. V gave up 0 bases and J gave up 1 base; unmatched junction bases: 1. CDR3 residues: CASSLEGQSYEQYF. CDR3 bases: TGCGCCAGCAGCTTGGAGGGACAGTCCTACGAGCAGTACTTC.

The chain combines TRBV6-1 with TRBJ1-2; D gene uncertain. The CDR3 consists of 14 residues. Trimming pared 1 base from V and 2 bases from J, leaving 8 bases between. From germline, CDR1 is MNHNS and CDR2 SASEGT. The CDR3 DNA is TGTGCCAGCAGTGAAGTGGGAGGCAACTATGGCTACACCTTC. It codes for CASSEVGGNYGYTF.

This clone has just one count. The genes are TRBV27 and TRBJ2-1; TRBD2 agrees at 8 bases. The V gene end was trimmed by 0 bases and the J gene end by 8 bases; junction bases not matched to a gene: 15. Germline values: CDR1 MNHEY, CDR2 SMNVEV (reference sequence). CDR3 length: 18 residues. CDR3 residues: CASSLSRTSIFYDDEQFF. The CDR3 DNA reads TGTGCCAGCAGTTTATCCCGGACTAGCATCTTCTATGACGATGAGCAGTTCTTC.

This chain links TRBV5-4 with TRBJ1-1; TRBD1 is a possible D gene (6 bases). Germline V gives CDR1 SGHNT, CDR2 YYREEE (reference sequence). This CDR3 is built from 13 residues. With 5 bases removed from V and 1 base from J, the gap between germline ends came to 9 bases. The CDR3 bases are TGTGCCAGCAGTAAAGGGGGGAACACTGAAGCTTTCTTT. Amino acid sequence: CASSKGGNTEAFF.

The chain couples TRBV12-5 to TRBJ2-3, with D hard to call. Germline CDR1 LGHNT, CDR2 FRNRAP. The ends were cut back, 0 bases at V and 5 bases at J, with 3 bases in the middle. The CDR3 totals 12 residues. The CDR3 coding sequence is TGTGCTAGTGGTTTGGTCCGAGATACGCAGTATTTT. This codes for CASGLVRDTQYF.

The V and J genes are TRBV28 and TRBJ2-5, with D uncertain. This CDR3 is built from 13 residues. The ends were cut back, 5 bases at V and 2 bases at J, with 9 bases in the middle. Per germline, CDR1 MDHEN and CDR2 SYDVKM. For the CDR3, the DNA is TGTGCCAGCAGTCCCCTAGGGCAAGAGACCCAGTACTTC. As protein: CASSPLGQETQYF.